Given below is one T cell receptor (beta chain) in context. The antigen is not known. Quantitative 5'-RACE with molecular barcodes produced the TCR beta libraries. TCRdb re-called the 5' RACE reads through MiXCR, storing one row per CDR3 protein. The sample includes under 130,000 distinct CDR3 sequences, 20% to 30% of them seen just once. The data belong to a study of CD8 T cells in ankylosing spondylitis. Study-wide findings and caveats: Made up of about eight highly homologous variants, a TCR beta motif appeared characteristic of ankylosing spondylitis blood.

Germline values: CDR1 SGHRS, CDR2 YFSETQ. V gave up 2 bases and J gave up 5 bases, with 20 bases separating them. There are 17 residues in the CDR3. The source material was synovial fluid, either unsorted or a sorted T cell fraction (not recorded which). This TCR was recovered from a male donor with ankylosing spondylitis. This chain uses TRBV5-1 with TRBJ1-5; D gene unclear. The CDR3 region is CASSLNALTAWDQPQHF. The CDR3 DNA reads TGCGCCAGCAGCTTAAACGCCCTCACAGCCTGGGATCAGCCCCAGCATTTT.